These T cell receptor beta chains were read from a single sample in a study of blood T cells in healthy people across ages. TCRdb passed the 5' RACE reads through MiXCR, listing each CDR3 protein once. The sample shows 1.8 million or so distinct CDR3 sequences, about two fifths of them seen only once. The sequenced material came from blood. These receptors were collected from a human donor in good health. Each CDR3 is given with its conserved first and last residue. D genes are given only for firm matches. Clone sizes are given selectively: once, few, many, or a class where the clone is expanded.

15,TRBV3-1,TRBD1,TRBJ1-4,-,CASSHWDRGYGKLFF,TGTGCCAGCAGCCACTGGGACAGGGGGTACGGAAAACTGTTTTTT
16,TRBV20-1,TRBD2,TRBJ2-7,-,CSASGLGLAGMYEQYF,TGCAGTGCTAGTGGACTGGGACTAGCGGGGATGTACGAGCAGTACTTC
17,TRBV6-2/TRBV6-3,-,TRBJ2-1,few,CASSYGTRPSSYNEQFF,TGTGCCAGCAGTTACGGGACTCGCCCTAGCTCCTACAATGAGCAGTTCTTC
13,TRBV20-1,TRBD1,TRBJ1-4,few,CSARQGEKEKLFF,TGCAGTGCAAGACAGGGAGAGAAAGAAAAACTGTTTTTT
14,TRBV7-9,TRBD2,TRBJ2-7,-,CASSRTSSSYEQYF,TGTGCCAGCAGCCGGACTAGCTCCTCCTACGAGCAGTACTTC
15,TRBV28,-,TRBJ2-1,few,CASSPTLRSYNEQFF,TGTGCCAGCAGTCCCACCCTCAGGAGCTACAATGAGCAGTTCTTC
16,TRBV4-3,-,TRBJ2-4,-,CASSRNLGVAKNIQYF,TGCGCCAGCAGCCGTAACTTGGGGGTAGCCAAAAACATTCAGTACTTC
15,TRBV6-6,-,TRBJ2-3,-,CASSHPGRLTDTQYF,TGTGCCAGCAGCCACCCGGGTAGGCTGACAGATACGCAGTATTTT
11,TRBV2,-,TRBJ1-5,-,CASRGLGPQHF,TGTGCCAGCAGGGGATTGGGGCCCCAGCATTTT
12,TRBV29-1,-,TRBJ1-2,few,CSVERSGYGYTF,TGCAGCGTTGAACGGTCAGGTTATGGCTACACCTTC
15,TRBV7-2,TRBD2,TRBJ2-1,-,CASSSLAGACGEQFF,TGTGCCAGCAGCTCACTAGCGGGGGCCTGCGGTGAGCAGTTCTTC
14,TRBV7-9,-,TRBJ2-3,-,CASSQGVHTDTQYF,TGTGCCAGCAGCCAGGGTGTCCACACAGATACGCAGTATTTT
16,TRBV15,TRBD2,TRBJ2-1,-,CATSPGGARPYNEQFF,TGTGCCACCAGCCCGGGGGGGGCCAGACCCTACAATGAGCAGTTCTTC
13,TRBV7-9,-,TRBJ2-3,-,CASSHWRTDTQYF,TGTGCCAGCAGCCATTGGAGAACAGATACGCAGTATTTT
14,TRBV28,-,TRBJ2-7,-,CASSFGGEAYEQYF,TGTGCCAGCAGTTTTGGCGGGGAGGCCTACGAGCAGTACTTC
14,TRBV7-9,-,TRBJ2-1,few,CASSLLLAINEQFF,TGTGCCAGCAGCTTATTGCTGGCGATTAATGAGCAGTTCTTC
16,TRBV5-6,-,TRBJ2-3,-,CASSLGLAMGSDTQYF,TGTGCCAGCAGCTTGGGGCTAGCGATGGGCTCAGATACGCAGTATTTT
13,TRBV4-3,-,TRBJ1-2,-,CASSRDHHYGYTF,TGCGCCAGCAGCCGGGACCACCACTATGGCTACACCTTC
15,TRBV28,TRBD1,TRBJ2-1,-,CASSFRDRGLGEQFF,TGTGCCAGCAGTTTCAGGGACAGGGGATTAGGTGAGCAGTTCTTC
13,TRBV29-1,TRBD2,TRBJ2-7,-,CSVAVSGGLEQYF,TGCAGCGTTGCGGTTAGCGGGGGCCTTGAGCAGTACTTC
14,TRBV6-2/TRBV6-3,-,TRBJ2-4,-,CASSGTSAKNIQYF,TGTGCCAGCAGTGGGACCTCGGCCAAAAACATTCAGTACTTC
14,TRBV29-1,-,TRBJ1-5,-,CSVTTGYSNQPQHF,TGCAGCGTAACGACAGGTTATAGCAATCAGCCCCAGCATTTT
14,TRBV6-2/TRBV6-3,-,TRBJ1-1,once,CASSYNVLVTEAFF,TGTGCCAGCAGTTACAACGTATTGGTGACTGAAGCTTTCTTT
15,TRBV7-9,-,TRBJ1-1,few,CASSNGEGGHTEAFF,TGTGCCAGCAGCAACGGCGAAGGTGGTCACACTGAAGCTTTCTTT
13,TRBV2,-,TRBJ1-4,few,CASSTSQYEKLFF,TGTGCCAGCAGTACATCCCAATATGAAAAACTGTTTTTT
13,TRBV5-1,-,TRBJ2-3,many,CASSMGETDTQYF,TGCGCCAGCAGCATGGGGGAGACAGATACGCAGTATTTT
15,TRBV10-3,-,TRBJ2-7,once,CAISESAGERYEQYF,TGTGCCATCAGTGAGTCGGCAGGGGAAAGGTACGAGCAGTACTTC
14,TRBV7-9,-,TRBJ2-4,-,CASSSTGMRKAQYF,TGTGCCAGCAGCTCCACGGGGATGCGCAAGGCCCAGTACTTC
14,TRBV3-1,-,TRBJ1-2,-,CASSQALGVGGYTF,TGTGCCAGCAGCCAAGCCCTTGGAGTTGGTGGCTACACCTTC
14,TRBV29-1,-,TRBJ2-7,-,CSVEPEGRPYEQYF,TGCAGCGTTGAGCCAGAAGGGAGGCCCTACGAGCAGTACTTC
13,TRBV20-1,-,TRBJ2-5,many,CSARDPQKETQYF,TGCAGTGCTAGAGATCCTCAGAAAGAGACCCAGTACTTC
19,TRBV3-1,-,TRBJ2-1,-,CASSQDLVSLEGGYNEQFF,TGTGCCAGCAGCCAAGATCTTGTTAGTCTAGAGGGGGGCTATAATGAGCAGTTCTTC
15,TRBV29-1,TRBD1,TRBJ2-1,-,CSVEDRKGAVNEQFF,TGCAGCGTTGAAGATAGGAAGGGGGCGGTCAATGAGCAGTTCTTC
15,TRBV6-2/TRBV6-3,TRBD2,TRBJ2-1,-,CASSRSGGAVDEQFF,TGTGCCAGCAGCCGTAGCGGGGGGGCCGTCGATGAGCAGTTCTTC
16,TRBV6-5,-,TRBJ1-2,-,CASSRGRRAVNYGYTF,TGTGCCAGCAGCCGGGGGCGCAGGGCGGTGAACTATGGCTACACCTTC
15,TRBV5-5,TRBD1,TRBJ2-7,-,CASSFIDRGDYEQYF,TGTGCCAGCAGCTTCATCGACAGGGGAGACTACGAGCAGTACTTC
16,TRBV25-1,-,TRBJ2-3,many,CASSEGRYSTTDTQYF,TGTGCCAGCAGTGAGGGTAGATATTCGACGACAGATACGCAGTATTTT
15,TRBV20-1,TRBD1,TRBJ1-2,-,CSARGDPGQAYGYTF,TGCAGTGCTAGGGGGGATCCGGGACAGGCTTATGGCTACACCTTC
16,TRBV24-1,-,TRBJ2-1,-,CATSAARAGSYSEQFF,TGTGCCACCAGTGCGGCCAGGGCAGGCTCCTACAGTGAGCAGTTCTTC
12,TRBV29-1,-,TRBJ1-2,-,CSVFMSPFGYTF,TGCAGCGTCTTCATGTCCCCCTTTGGCTACACCTTC
15,TRBV7-2,-,TRBJ1-1,-,CVSSLVRGGNTEAFF,TGTGTCAGCAGCTTAGTCAGAGGCGGCAACACTGAAGCTTTCTTT
15,TRBV11-2,-,TRBJ1-1,-,CASSLAANMNTEAFF,TGTGCCAGCAGCTTAGCGGCGAATATGAACACTGAAGCTTTCTTT
18,TRBV7-2,TRBD2,TRBJ2-4,-,CASSLGVSGGASRNIQYF,TGTGCCAGCAGCTTAGGGGTGAGCGGGGGGGCGTCGAGGAACATTCAGTACTTC
16,TRBV4-1,TRBD1,TRBJ1-1,few,CASSPGQGATSTEAFF,TGCGCCAGCAGCCCGGGACAGGGGGCGACCAGCACTGAAGCTTTCTTT
15,TRBV7-2,-,TRBJ1-2,-,CASSLGTRTNYGYTF,TGTGCCAGCAGCTTAGGTACACGAACTAACTATGGCTACACCTTC
14,TRBV12-5,-,TRBJ1-6,-,CASGLGVSGSLLHF,TGTGCTAGTGGTTTGGGAGTTAGCGGTTCACTCCTCCACTTT
14,TRBV6-5,-,TRBJ1-2,-,CASSYDLRACGYTF,TGTGCCAGCAGTTACGACCTAAGGGCATGTGGCTACACCTTC
14,TRBV7-3,TRBD1,TRBJ1-2,-,CASSQGTVDGGYTF,TGTGCCAGCAGCCAAGGGACAGTTGATGGTGGCTACACCTTC
14,TRBV7-2,-,TRBJ1-1,-,CASSFSAKNTEAFF,TGTGCCAGCAGCTTTTCCGCCAAGAACACTGAAGCTTTCTTT
15,TRBV4-3,-,TRBJ2-7,-,CASSRLLGGGGEQYF,TGCGCCAGCAGCCGGCTCTTGGGGGGGGGCGGTGAGCAGTACTTC
15,TRBV5-1,-,TRBJ2-7,few,CASSPWDPASYEQYF,TGCGCCAGCAGCCCCTGGGACCCCGCCTCCTACGAGCAGTACTTC
16,TRBV10-2,TRBD1,TRBJ2-5,few,CASSEGSGGKLETQYF,TGCGCCAGCAGTGAAGGTTCAGGGGGAAAGTTGGAGACCCAGTACTTC
17,TRBV5-1,TRBD2,TRBJ2-1,few,CASSLGLAGKSYNEQFF,TGCGCCAGCAGTCTGGGACTAGCGGGGAAGTCCTACAATGAGCAGTTCTTC
13,TRBV12-3/TRBV12-4,-,TRBJ1-4,once,CASTRATNEKLFF,TGTGCCAGCACCCGGGCGACTAATGAAAAACTGTTTTTT
17,TRBV5-5,-,TRBJ2-1,-,CASSLGSFRDGDNEQFF,TGTGCCAGCAGCTTGGGATCTTTCAGGGACGGTGACAATGAGCAGTTCTTC
19,TRBV29-1,TRBD2,TRBJ2-3,-,CSVAPSGTGGALSTDTQYF,TGCAGCGTTGCCCCCTCGGGGACCGGGGGGGCCTTAAGTACAGATACGCAGTATTTT
13,TRBV29-1,TRBD1,TRBJ1-2,-,CSVARGQGDGHTF,TGCAGCGTGGCTCGTGGGCAGGGGGATGGCCACACCTTC